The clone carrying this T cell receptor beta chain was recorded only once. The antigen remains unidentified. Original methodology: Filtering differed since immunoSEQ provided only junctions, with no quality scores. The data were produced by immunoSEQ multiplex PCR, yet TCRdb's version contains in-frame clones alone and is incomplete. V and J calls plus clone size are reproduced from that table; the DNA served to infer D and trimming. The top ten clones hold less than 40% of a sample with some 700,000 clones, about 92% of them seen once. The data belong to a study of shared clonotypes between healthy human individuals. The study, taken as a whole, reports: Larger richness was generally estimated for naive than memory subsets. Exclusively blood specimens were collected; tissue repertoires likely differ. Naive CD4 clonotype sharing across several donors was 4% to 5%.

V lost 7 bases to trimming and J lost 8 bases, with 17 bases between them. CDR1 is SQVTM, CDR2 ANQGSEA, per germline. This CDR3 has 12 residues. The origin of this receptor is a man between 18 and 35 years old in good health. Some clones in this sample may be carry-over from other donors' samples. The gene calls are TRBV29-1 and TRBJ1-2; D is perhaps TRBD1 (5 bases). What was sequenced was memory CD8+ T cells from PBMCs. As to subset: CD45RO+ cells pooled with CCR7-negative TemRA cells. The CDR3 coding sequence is TGCAGCGGACATACGCGGGGGGAGGGCTACACCTTC. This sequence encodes CSGHTRGEGYTF.